Each of the 22 T cell receptor beta chains below was sequenced from the same sample in a study of PD-1 blockade in classical Hodgkin lymphoma. Method: immunoSEQ multiplex PCR; TCRdb's copy keeps in-frame clones and lacks some. The sample shows around 9,600 clones, about three quarters of them seen only once. Described time point: cycle 4 day 1 (C4D1), after less than seven weeks of nivolumab. Relapse after autologous stem cell transplantation occurred in every patient, and brentuximab vedotin exposure varied. Negative magnetic selection isolated CD4+ T cells from thawed PBMCs. Sequencing used CD4+ T cells from blood, obtained before the fourth cycle of nivolumab. All receptors come from a human donor with classical Hodgkin lymphoma.

This clone was observed a handful of times. The rearrangement uses TRBV4-2 and TRBJ2-5; TRBD2 aligns across 9 bases. Trimming took 0 bases from V and 4 from J; bases not matched to a gene: 6. Germline values: CDR1 LGHNA, CDR2 YNFKEQ. The CDR3 is 16 residues long. CDR3 loop: CASSQDIGAGGETQYF. For the CDR3, the DNA is TGTGCCAGCAGCCAAGATATTGGAGCGGGGGGAGAGACCCAGTACTTC.

The chain carries TRBV4-2 and TRBJ2-1, with 12 bases lining up with TRBD2. The CDR3 sequence is 16 residues long. J gave up 7 bases and V 1 base, and 5 bases lay outside the gene matches. Germline loops: CDR1 LGHNA, CDR2 YNFKEQ. The CDR3 region is CASSQGTSGGWNEQFF. CDR3 coding DNA: TGTGCCAGCAGCCAAGGAACTAGCGGGGGGTGGAATGAGCAGTTCTTC.

This clone was observed a single time. The chain uses TRBV29-1 and TRBJ2-5, with D perhaps matching TRBD2 (6 bases). The length of the CDR3 is 13 residues. V lost 8 bases and J 4 bases, leaving 17 bases between the germline ends. Germline CDR1 reads SQVTM; CDR2 reads ANQGSEA. CDR3 protein: CSSPGLTSETQYF. CDR3 sequence (DNA): TGCAGCTCGCCGGGACTCACGTCAGAGACCCAGTACTTC.

As DNA, the CDR3 is TGTGCCAGCAGTTTATCCGGGCCTCCTTGGGATACGCAGTATTTT. Amino acid sequence: CASSLSGPPWDTQYF. The rearrangement joins TRBV27 to TRBJ2-3, with D uncertain. CDR3 size: 15 residues. Germline assignment: CDR1 MNHEY and CDR2 SMNVEV (reference sequence). V was pared by 0 bases and J by 6 bases, with 13 bases between.

This clone was recorded only once. The chain has TRBV7-2 and TRBJ2-7; D gene uncertain. Trimming removed 4 bases at V and 2 bases at J, with 9 bases between. The CDR3 covers 13 residues. Germline V CDR1 and CDR2: SGHTA, FQGNSA. CDR3 coding DNA: TGTGCCAGCAGCTCCCGTTTTACCTACGAGCAGTACGTC. Its protein is CASSSRFTYEQYV.

The sample holds a few counts of this clone. This chain connects TRBV7-9 to TRBJ1-3, with D unclear. Germline values: CDR1 SEHNR, CDR2 FQNEAQ (reference sequence). The length of the CDR3 is 12 residues. Trimming stripped 1 base from V and 7 bases from J, with 5 bases between. CDR3 residues: CASSLELNTIYF. The DNA of the CDR3 is TGTGCCAGCAGCTTAGAATTGAACACCATATATTTT.

The genes are TRBV27 and TRBJ1-2; TRBD1 might be the D (5 bases). The V and J ends lost 8 bases and 8 bases respectively, with 18 bases between them. Germline V gene data show CDR1 as MNHEY and CDR2 as SMNVEV (reference sequence). This CDR3 region has 13 residues. The CDR3 loop reads CASSSIRGVGYTF. The DNA of the CDR3 is TGTGCCAGCTCCTCGATCCGGGGGGTCGGCTACACCTTC.

This clone was seen only a few times. The J gene is TRBJ1-2, the V gene TRBV5-6; D is unclear. The CDR3 is 12 residues long. V was pared by 0 bases and J by 7 bases, with 7 bases between. Germline CDR1 is SGHDT and CDR2 is YYEEEE. The CDR3 DNA sequence: TGTGCCAGCAGCTTGGGTTCAATTGGCTACACCTTC. As protein: CASSLGSIGYTF.

V usage is TRBV6-1 and J usage is TRBJ2-2; the D is unclear. Trimming shortened V by 9 bases and J by 1 base, and 9 bases separated the two germline ends. The CDR3 extends over 13 amino acids. CDR1 MNHNS and CDR2 SASEGT come from the germline V gene. In DNA, the CDR3 is TGTGCCAGTGCCGGTATGAACACCGGGGAGCTGTTTTTT. It encodes CASAGMNTGELFF.

V usage is TRBV6-5 and J usage is TRBJ1-5; maybe TRBD1 (5 bases). In germline, CDR1 is MNHEY, CDR2 SVGAGI. This CDR3 is 14 amino acids long. V lost 4 bases to trimming and J lost 0 bases, with 7 bases between them. CDR3 region: CASSFDSSNQPQHF. The CDR3 region has the DNA TGTGCCAGCAGTTTCGACAGTAGCAATCAGCCCCAGCATTTT.

This clone was detected only a few times. The chain joins TRBV6-5 to TRBJ2-7, with D maybe TRBD1 (6 bases). This CDR3 is 13 amino acids long. Germline V gene data show CDR1 as MNHEY and CDR2 as SVGAGI. The V gene lost 2 bases and the J gene lost 6 bases, with 11 bases spanning the gap. The CDR3 DNA sequence: TGTGCCAGCAGTTACCACAGGGATGGCGAGCAGTACGTC. It translates to CASSYHRDGEQYV.

This clone was seen just once. The gene calls are TRBV6-6 and TRBJ2-1; weak D call: TRBD2 (7 bases). CDR1 MNHNY and CDR2 SVGAGI come from the germline V gene (reference sequence). V was cut by 5 bases and J by 10 bases, with 18 bases left in between. The CDR3 covers 14 residues. CDR3 protein: CASSLLGGPGEQFF. The CDR3 DNA follows: TGTGCCAGCAGTCTCCTCGGGGGGCCAGGGGAGCAGTTCTTC.

This clone was seen a handful of times. The chain combines TRBV4-1 with TRBJ1-6; 8 nucleotides line up with TRBD1. Germline V lookup: CDR1 MGHRA, CDR2 YSYEKL. The junction had 6 bases not matched to a gene; V was cut back by 3 bases and J by 5 bases. This CDR3 contains 16 residues. CDR3 nucleotide sequence: TGCGCCAGCAGCCAGAAGACAGGGGCCGATAATTCACCCCTCCACTTT. Translated, it gives CASSQKTGADNSPLHF.

The CDR3 region has the DNA TGTGCCAGCAGTAGGACTAGCGGGGGCCCTGGGGGAGAGACCCAGTACTTC. Amino acid sequence: CASSRTSGGPGGETQYF. The rearrangement links TRBV7-2 to TRBJ2-5; the match to TRBD2 covers 13 bases. Germline V gene lookup returns CDR1 SGHTA and CDR2 FQGNSA. The CDR3 contains 17 residues. Unmatched junction bases numbered 11, after V lost 6 bases and J lost 4 bases.

The V call is TRBV29-1, the J call TRBJ1-2, with 10 bases lining up with TRBD1. The CDR3 has 14 amino acids. J was trimmed by 6 bases and V by 5 bases; bases with no gene match: 9. Germline values: CDR1 SQVTM, CDR2 ANQGSEA. The CDR3 sequence: CSVLGGQGLNGYTF. As DNA, the CDR3 is TGCAGCGTTCTGGGGGGACAGGGGTTGAATGGCTACACCTTC. The entire variable domain, with the rest obtained from reference TRBV29-1 and TRBJ1-2, is as follows: SAVISQKPSRDICQRGTSLTIQCQVDSQVTMMFWYRQQPGQSLTLIATANQGSEATYESGFVIDKFPISRPNLTFSTLTVSNMSPEDSSIYLCSVLGGQGLNGYTFGSGTRLTVV.

CDR3 protein: CASRSYVGNTEAFF. The CDR3 bases are TGCGCCAGCAGATCTTACGTCGGGAACACTGAAGCTTTCTTT. The chain carries TRBV5-1 and TRBJ1-1; D gene uncertain. The CDR3 runs to 14 residues. The germline gives CDR1 SGHRS, CDR2 YFSETQ. The V and J ends lost 5 bases and 1 base respectively, with 12 bases between them.

The gene calls are TRBV2 and TRBJ2-7; D may be TRBD1 (5 bases). Looked up from germline, CDR1 is SNHLY and CDR2 is FYNNEI. Trimming pared 6 bases from V and 5 bases from J, leaving 17 bases between. The CDR3 has 14 residues. The CDR3 is CASSVQETLDEQYF. The DNA for the CDR3 is TGTGCCAGCAGCGTACAGGAGACTCTCGACGAGCAGTACTTC. The full variable domain, with the rest looked up from reference TRBV2 and TRBJ2-7, is EPEVTQTPSHQVTQMGQEVILRCVPISNHLYFYWYRQILGQKVEFLVSFYNNEISEKSEIFDDQFSVERPDGSNFTLKIRSTKLEDSAMYFCASSVQETLDEQYFGPGTRLTVT.

This chain links TRBV27 with TRBJ2-2; the match to TRBD1 covers 7 bases. V lost 5 bases, J lost 4 bases, and 13 bases stayed unmatched. The CDR3 sequence is 17 residues long. Germline CDR1 and CDR2: MNHEY and SMNVEV (reference sequence). The CDR3 loop is CASSPSTGDRGTGELFF. The CDR3 DNA follows: TGTGCCAGCAGTCCCTCCACCGGGGACAGAGGCACCGGGGAGCTGTTTTTT.

This clone was observed a single time. V gene TRBV5-1 combines with J gene TRBJ2-2; 7 bases agree with TRBD2. Germline CDR1 and CDR2: SGHRS and YFSETQ. The CDR3 spans 13 residues. The J segment lost 6 bases and the V segment lost 3 bases, leaving 2 bases of the junction unmatched. The CDR3 DNA sequence: TGCGCCAGCAGCTCCCGGGAGGCCGGGGAGCTGTTTTTT. This codes for CASSSREAGELFF.

CDR3 sequence: CASSEREGTEAFF. CDR3 sequence (DNA): TGCGCCAGCAGTGAACGCGAGGGGACTGAAGCTTTCTTT. The V gene is TRBV10-1, the J gene TRBJ1-1; tentatively, D is TRBD1 (5 bases). The germline CDR1 and CDR2 sequences are WNHNN and SYGVQD (reference sequence). V gave up 3 bases and J gave up 5 bases, with 10 bases separating them. This CDR3 has 13 amino acids.

This clone was seen more than once but under ten times. CDR3 bases: TGTGCCAGCAGCCAAGGACAGGGGGAAGCGCCCCAGCATTTT. The encoded protein is CASSQGQGEAPQHF. The rearrangement links TRBV4-2 to TRBJ1-5; 9 bases fit TRBD1. Germline CDR1 is LGHNA and CDR2 is YNFKEQ. V shed 1 base and J 9 bases; nucleotides not matched to a gene: 4. The CDR3 has 14 amino acids.

This chain joins TRBV7-2 and TRBJ1-1; D is unclear. The CDR3 is made up of 13 amino acids. The V gene's germline CDR1 is SGHTA and CDR2 FQGNSA. V was cut by 5 bases and J by 1 base, with 8 bases left in between. In nucleotides, the CDR3 is TGTGCCAGCAGCCAGCAGCCGAACACTGAAGCTTTCTTT. Its protein is CASSQQPNTEAFF.